This T cell receptor beta chain was captured in a study of OX40 agonist ivuxolimab in advanced cancers. The study in broad terms: The costimulatory receptor OX40 (CD134) was targeted by ivuxolimab, a fully human IgG2 agonistic monoclonal antibody. Intravenous ivuxolimab was administered to patients every 2 weeks at six dose levels: 0.01, 0.1, 0.3, 1.5, 3 and 10 mg/kg. Of the approximately 54 patients in dose escalation, around 19 had hepatocellular carcinoma, some 15 had melanoma, 9 had renal cell carcinoma and 9 had head and neck cancer. A male proportion of 82.7% and a mean age of around 60 years, ranging from 23 to 79, were recorded for the dose-escalation cohort. Patients were allowed to have had prior anti-PD-1, anti-PD-L1 or anti-CTLA-4 therapy, and less than 45% of the dose-escalation patients had previously received checkpoint inhibitors. Partial responses occurred in three dose-escalation patients, of whom one had hepatocellular carcinoma and two had cutaneous melanoma. Peripheral TCRbeta sequencing was intended to test whether TCR sequence diversity was altered and clonal T-cell expansion was caused by ivuxolimab. The paper covers the monotherapy dose-escalation part of the phase I ivuxolimab trial, which included N of about 50 patients. On the study overall, not on this receptor specifically: Low levels of normalized T-cell clonal expansion were also seen in some patients who did not respond. Which antigens the clonally expanded peripheral T cells were specific for was not determined. On average, CD8+ T cells showed more expanded clones than CD4+ T cells after ivuxolimab. In the 0.1-3.0 mg/kg groups, partial responders were among the patients with the lowest normalized peripheral clonal expansion, particularly in CD8+ T cells. At doses from 0.1 to 3.0 mg/kg, clonal expansion was seen in both CD4+ and CD8+ blood T cells between baseline and week 6.

The trial excluded patients who had a history of autoimmune disease or who were on systemic immunosuppression. Peripheral blood for TCR sequencing was collected from all dose cohorts at baseline, on cycle 4 day 1, and on cycle 7 day 1. The samples were taken from a phase I, first-in-human, multicenter, open-label dose-escalation trial of ivuxolimab. Adults with locally advanced or metastatic head and neck squamous cell, hepatocellular, melanoma or renal cell carcinoma were enrolled in the trial. Before TCR sequencing, CD4+ T cells and CD8+ T cells were sorted from peripheral blood as separate populations. Taken from the germline V gene, the CDR1 and CDR2 loops are LGHNA and YNFKEQ. Here V drops 1 base and J drops 0 bases, and the junction holds 2 bases not matched to any gene. The CDR3 covers 16 residues, taking in both the cysteine and the phenylalanine. Only CDR3 DNA remains: 48 bases, in frame from the first base.

Remarks on this clone: The clone's antigen remains unknown. Base qualities are not at hand, and no much larger clone is one base apart.

Genomic DNA was isolated from the sorted cells so that the TCRbeta CDR3 region could be sequenced. The immunoSEQ Assay was used for sequencing of TCRbeta CDR3 regions. Imported from immuneACCESS, the table was reduced by TCRdb to in-frame sequences with V and J called. These copies leave out some clones; in studies compared against another copy, an unresolved V gene accounts for under half, and the cause of the remainder is not known. This sample has tens of thousands of clones in its table, and roughly 85% of those were observed once. The top ten hold roughly 0.9% of the sample. This TCR derives from an adult with an advanced solid tumor such as melanoma, head and neck, liver or kidney cancer. The chain was built from TRBV4-2 and TRBJ2-3, and TRBD2 matches 9 of the central bases. The specimen comprised CD4+ or CD8+ T cells sorted from blood, sampled in a trial of the OX40 agonist ivuxolimab. The DNA reads TGTGCCAGCAGCCAAGCGCTAGCGGGAAGCACAGATACGCAGTATTTT. It translates as CASSQALAGSTDTQYF.